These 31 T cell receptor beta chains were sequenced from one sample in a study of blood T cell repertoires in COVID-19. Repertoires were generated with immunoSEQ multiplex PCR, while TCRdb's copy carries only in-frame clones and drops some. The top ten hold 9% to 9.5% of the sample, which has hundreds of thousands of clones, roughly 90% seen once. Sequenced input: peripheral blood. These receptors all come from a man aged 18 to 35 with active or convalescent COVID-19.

The CDR3 region is CASRAGGGDTQYF. The CDR3 region has the DNA TGTGCCAGCAGGGCCGGGGGGGGAGATACGCAGTATTTT. This chain joins TRBV2 and TRBJ2-3; 8 bases fit TRBD2. The CDR3 has 13 amino acids. The germline gives CDR1 SNHLY, CDR2 FYNNEI. After removal of 6 bases from V and 5 bases from J, the junction contained 4 bases not matched to a gene.

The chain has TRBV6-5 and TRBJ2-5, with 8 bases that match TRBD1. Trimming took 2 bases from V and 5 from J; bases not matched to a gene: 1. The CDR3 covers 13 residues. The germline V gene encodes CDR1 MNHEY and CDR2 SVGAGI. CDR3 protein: CASSYRDRETQYF. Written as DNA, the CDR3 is TGTGCCAGCAGTTACCGGGACAGGGAGACCCAGTACTTC.

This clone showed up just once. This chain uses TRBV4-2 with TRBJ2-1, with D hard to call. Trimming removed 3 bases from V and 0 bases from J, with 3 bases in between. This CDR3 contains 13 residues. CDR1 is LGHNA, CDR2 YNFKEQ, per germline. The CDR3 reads CASSHNSYNEQFF. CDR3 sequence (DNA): TGTGCCAGCAGCCATAACTCCTACAATGAGCAGTTCTTC.

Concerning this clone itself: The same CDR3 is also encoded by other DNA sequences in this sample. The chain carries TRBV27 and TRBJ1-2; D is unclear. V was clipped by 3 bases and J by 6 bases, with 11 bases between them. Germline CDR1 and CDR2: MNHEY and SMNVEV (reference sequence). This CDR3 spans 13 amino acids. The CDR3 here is CASSFRQRDGYTF. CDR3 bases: TGTGCCAGCAGTTTCAGGCAGAGAGATGGCTACACCTTC.

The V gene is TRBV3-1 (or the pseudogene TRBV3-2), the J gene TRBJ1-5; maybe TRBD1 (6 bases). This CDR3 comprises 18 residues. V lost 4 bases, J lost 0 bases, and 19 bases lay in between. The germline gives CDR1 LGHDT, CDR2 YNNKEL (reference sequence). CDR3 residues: CASSPTHRVGHSNQPQHF. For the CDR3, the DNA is TGTGCCAGCAGCCCAACTCACAGGGTTGGTCATAGCAATCAGCCCCAGCATTTT.

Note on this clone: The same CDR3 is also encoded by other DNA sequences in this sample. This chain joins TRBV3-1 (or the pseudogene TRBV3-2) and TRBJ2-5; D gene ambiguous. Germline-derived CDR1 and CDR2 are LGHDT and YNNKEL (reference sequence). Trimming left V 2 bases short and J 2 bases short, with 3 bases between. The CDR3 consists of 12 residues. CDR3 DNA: TGTGCCAGCAGCCAACTTCAAGAGACCCAGTACTTC. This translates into CASSQLQETQYF.

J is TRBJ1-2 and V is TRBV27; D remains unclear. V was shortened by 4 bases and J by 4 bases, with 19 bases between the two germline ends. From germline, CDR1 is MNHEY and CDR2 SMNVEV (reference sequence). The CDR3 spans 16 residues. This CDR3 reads CASSSQPLRPPYGYTF. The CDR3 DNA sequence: TGTGCCAGCAGTTCCCAACCCTTGAGGCCGCCCTATGGCTACACCTTC.

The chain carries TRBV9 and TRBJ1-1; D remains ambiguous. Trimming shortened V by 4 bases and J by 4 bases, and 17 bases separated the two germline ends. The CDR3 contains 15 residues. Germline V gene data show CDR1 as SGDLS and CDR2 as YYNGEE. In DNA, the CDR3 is TGTGCCAGCAGCCCTAGTCGCTCTTCGAGCACTGAAGCTTTCTTT. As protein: CASSPSRSSSTEAFF.

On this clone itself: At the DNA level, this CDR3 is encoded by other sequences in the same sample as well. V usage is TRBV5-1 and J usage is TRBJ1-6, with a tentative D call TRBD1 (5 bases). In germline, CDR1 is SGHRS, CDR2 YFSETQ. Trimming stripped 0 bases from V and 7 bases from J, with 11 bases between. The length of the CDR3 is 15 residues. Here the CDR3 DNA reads TGCGCCAGCAGCTTGGTGGCGGGGGGGAATTCACCCCTCCACTTT. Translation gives CASSLVAGGNSPLHF.

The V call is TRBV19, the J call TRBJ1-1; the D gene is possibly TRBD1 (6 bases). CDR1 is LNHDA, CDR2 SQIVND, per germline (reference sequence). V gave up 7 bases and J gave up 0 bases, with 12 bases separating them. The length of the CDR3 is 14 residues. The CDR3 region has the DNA TGTGCCAGTACTGTGACAGGCATGAACACTGAAGCTTTCTTT. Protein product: CASTVTGMNTEAFF.

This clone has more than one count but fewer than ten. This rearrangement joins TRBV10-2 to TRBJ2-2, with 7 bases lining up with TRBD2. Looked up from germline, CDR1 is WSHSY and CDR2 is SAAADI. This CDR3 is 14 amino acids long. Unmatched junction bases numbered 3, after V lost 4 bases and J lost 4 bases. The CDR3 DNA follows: TGCGCCAGCAGTGCATGGGGGGGCACCGGGGAGCTGTTTTTT. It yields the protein CASSAWGGTGELFF.

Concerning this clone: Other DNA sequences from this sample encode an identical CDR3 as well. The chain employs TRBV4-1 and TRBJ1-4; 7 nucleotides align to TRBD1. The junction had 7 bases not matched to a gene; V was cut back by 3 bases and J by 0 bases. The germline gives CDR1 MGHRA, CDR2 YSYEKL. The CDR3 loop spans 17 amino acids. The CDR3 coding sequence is TGCGCCAGCAGCCAGGGGGACAGACTCGCAACTAATGAAAAACTGTTTTTT. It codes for CASSQGDRLATNEKLFF.

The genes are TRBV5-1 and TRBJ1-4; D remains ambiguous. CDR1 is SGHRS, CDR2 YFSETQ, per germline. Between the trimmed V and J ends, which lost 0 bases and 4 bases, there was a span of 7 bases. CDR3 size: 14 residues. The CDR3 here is CASSLGSSNEKLFF. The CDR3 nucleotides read TGCGCCAGCAGCTTGGGTTCTAGTAATGAAAAACTGTTTTTT. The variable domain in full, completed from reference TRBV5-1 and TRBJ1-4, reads KAGVTQTPRYLIKTRGQQVTLSCSPISGHRSVSWYQQTPGQGLQFLFEYFSETQRNKGNFPGRFSGRQFSNSRSEMNVSTLELGDSALYLCASSLGSSNEKLFFGSGTQLSVL.

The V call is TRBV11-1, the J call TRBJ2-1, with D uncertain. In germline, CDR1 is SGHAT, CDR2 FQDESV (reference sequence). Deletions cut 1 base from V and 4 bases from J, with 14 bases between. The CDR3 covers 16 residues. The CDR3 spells CASSLGGPRNYNEQFF. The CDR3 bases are TGTGCCAGCAGCTTAGGTGGGCCAAGAAATTACAATGAGCAGTTCTTC.

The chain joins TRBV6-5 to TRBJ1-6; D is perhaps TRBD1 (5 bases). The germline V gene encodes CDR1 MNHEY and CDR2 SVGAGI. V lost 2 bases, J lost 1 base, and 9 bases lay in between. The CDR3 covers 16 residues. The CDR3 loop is CASSYGRASYNSPLHF. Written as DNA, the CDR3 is TGTGCCAGCAGTTACGGCAGGGCTTCCTATAATTCACCCCTCCACTTT.

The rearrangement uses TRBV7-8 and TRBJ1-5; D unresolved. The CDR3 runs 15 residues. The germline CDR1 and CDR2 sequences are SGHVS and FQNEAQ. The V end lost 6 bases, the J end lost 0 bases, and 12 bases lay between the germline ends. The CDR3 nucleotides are TGTGCCAGCAGTCCAGAGACAAATAGCAATCAGCCCCAGCATTTT. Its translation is CASSPETNSNQPQHF.

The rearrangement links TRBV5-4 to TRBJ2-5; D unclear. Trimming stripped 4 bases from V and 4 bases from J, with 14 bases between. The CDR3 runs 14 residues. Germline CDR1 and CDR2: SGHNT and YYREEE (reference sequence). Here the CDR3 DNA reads TGTGCCAGCAGCCGAGTGGGCCTGCCAGAGACCCAGTACTTC. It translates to CASSRVGLPETQYF.

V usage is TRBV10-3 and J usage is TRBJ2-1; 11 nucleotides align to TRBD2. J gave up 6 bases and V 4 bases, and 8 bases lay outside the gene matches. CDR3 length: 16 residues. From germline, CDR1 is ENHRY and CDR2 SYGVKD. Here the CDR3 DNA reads TGTGCCATCAGTGTATCGTTAGCGGGGGGGCTCAATGAGCAGTTCTTC. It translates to CAISVSLAGGLNEQFF.

DNA of the CDR3: TGCAGCGCCGGGACTCAACCCCTAGCCAAAAACATTCAGTACTTC. Translation gives CSAGTQPLAKNIQYF. The chain joins TRBV29-1 to TRBJ2-4; a weak D match, TRBD2 (6 bases). Trimming shortened V by 7 bases and J by 0 bases, and 16 bases separated the two germline ends. CDR3 length equals 15 residues. The V gene's germline CDR1 is SQVTM and CDR2 ANQGSEA.

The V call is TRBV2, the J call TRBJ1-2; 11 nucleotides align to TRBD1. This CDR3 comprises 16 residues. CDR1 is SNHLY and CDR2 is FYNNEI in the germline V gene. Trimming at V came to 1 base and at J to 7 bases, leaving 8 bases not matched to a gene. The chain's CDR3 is CASSEGRRTGGSGYTF. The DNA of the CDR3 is TGTGCCAGCAGTGAAGGCCGCCGGACAGGGGGCTCTGGCTACACCTTC. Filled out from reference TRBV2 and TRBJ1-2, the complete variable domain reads EPEVTQTPSHQVTQMGQEVILRCVPISNHLYFYWYRQILGQKVEFLVSFYNNEISEKSEIFDDQFSVERPDGSNFTLKIRSTKLEDSAMYFCASSEGRRTGGSGYTFGSGTRLTVV.

Here the CDR3 reads CASSERQAGQPQHF. In DNA, the CDR3 is TGTGCCAGCAGTGAACGTCAGGCAGGGCAGCCCCAGCATTTT. The chain is built from TRBV6-1 and TRBJ1-5, with a possible D match to TRBD1 (5 bases). Germline lookup yields CDR1 MNHNS and CDR2 SASEGT. The CDR3 contains 14 residues. The V end was cut by 2 bases, the J end by 7 bases, with 12 bases between.

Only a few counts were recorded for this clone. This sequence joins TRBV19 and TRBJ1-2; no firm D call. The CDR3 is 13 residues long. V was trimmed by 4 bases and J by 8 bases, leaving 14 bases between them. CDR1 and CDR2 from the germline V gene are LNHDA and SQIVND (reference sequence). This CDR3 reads CASSTEGLGGYTF. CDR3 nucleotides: TGTGCCAGTAGTACTGAGGGTTTAGGAGGCTACACCTTC.

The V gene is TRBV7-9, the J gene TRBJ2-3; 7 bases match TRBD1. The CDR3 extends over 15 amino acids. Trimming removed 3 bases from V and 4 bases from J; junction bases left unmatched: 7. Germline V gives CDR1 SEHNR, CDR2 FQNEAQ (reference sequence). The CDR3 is CASSLVQGSADTQYF. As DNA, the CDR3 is TGTGCCAGCAGCTTGGTACAGGGGTCGGCAGATACGCAGTATTTT.

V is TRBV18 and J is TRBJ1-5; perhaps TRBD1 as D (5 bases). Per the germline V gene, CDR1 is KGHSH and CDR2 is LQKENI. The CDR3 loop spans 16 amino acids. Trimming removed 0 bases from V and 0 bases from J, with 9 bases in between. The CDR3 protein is CASSPPTASSNQPQHF. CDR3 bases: TGTGCCAGCTCACCACCGACAGCCTCTAGCAATCAGCCCCAGCATTTT.

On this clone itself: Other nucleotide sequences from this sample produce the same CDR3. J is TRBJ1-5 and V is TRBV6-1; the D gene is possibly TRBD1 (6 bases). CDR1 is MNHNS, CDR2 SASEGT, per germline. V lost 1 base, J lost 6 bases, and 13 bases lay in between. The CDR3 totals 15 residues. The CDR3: CASSEVGGALQPQHF. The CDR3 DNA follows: TGTGCCAGCAGTGAAGTTGGGGGGGCTCTTCAGCCCCAGCATTTT.

Here the CDR3 DNA reads TGTGCCAGCAGCCCTCCCTCGGGAAGGAACACTGAAGCTTTCTTT. Protein sequence: CASSPPSGRNTEAFF. The chain uses TRBV5-5 and TRBJ1-1; D is ambiguous. V was shortened by 4 bases and J by 1 base, with 14 bases between the two germline ends. From germline, CDR1 is SGHKS and CDR2 YYEKEE (reference sequence). This CDR3 spans 15 amino acids. Looking up the rest from reference TRBV5-5 and TRBJ1-1 gives the full variable domain: DAGVTQSPTHLIKTRGQQVTLRCSPISGHKSVSWYQQVLGQGPQFIFQYYEKEERGRGNFPDRFSARQFPNYSSELNVNALLLGDSALYLCASSPPSGRNTEAFFGQGTRLTVV.

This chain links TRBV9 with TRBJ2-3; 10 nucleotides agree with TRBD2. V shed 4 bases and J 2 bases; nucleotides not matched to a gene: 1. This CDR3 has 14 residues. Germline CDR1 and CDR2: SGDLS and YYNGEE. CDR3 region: CASSLAGVTDTQYF. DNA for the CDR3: TGTGCCAGCAGCCTAGCGGGGGTCACAGATACGCAGTATTTT.

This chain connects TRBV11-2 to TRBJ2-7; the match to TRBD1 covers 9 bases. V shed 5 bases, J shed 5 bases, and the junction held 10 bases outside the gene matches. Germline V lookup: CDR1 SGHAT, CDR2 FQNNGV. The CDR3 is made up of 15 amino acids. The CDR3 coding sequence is TGTGCCAGCAGCACGAGGACAGGGGAGTTCCACGAGCAGTACTTC. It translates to CASSTRTGEFHEQYF.

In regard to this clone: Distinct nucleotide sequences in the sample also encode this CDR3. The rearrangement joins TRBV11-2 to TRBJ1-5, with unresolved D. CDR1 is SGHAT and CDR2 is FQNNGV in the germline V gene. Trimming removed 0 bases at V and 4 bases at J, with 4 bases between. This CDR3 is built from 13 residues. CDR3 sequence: CASSLDRNQPQHF. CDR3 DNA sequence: TGTGCCAGCAGCTTAGACAGAAATCAGCCCCAGCATTTT.

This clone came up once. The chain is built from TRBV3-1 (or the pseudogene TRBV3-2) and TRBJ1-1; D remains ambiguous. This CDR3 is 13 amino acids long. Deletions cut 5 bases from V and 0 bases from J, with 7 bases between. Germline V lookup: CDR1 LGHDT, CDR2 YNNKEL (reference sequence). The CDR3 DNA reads TGTGCCAGCAGCGCACAGTTGAACACTGAAGCTTTCTTT. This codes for CASSAQLNTEAFF.

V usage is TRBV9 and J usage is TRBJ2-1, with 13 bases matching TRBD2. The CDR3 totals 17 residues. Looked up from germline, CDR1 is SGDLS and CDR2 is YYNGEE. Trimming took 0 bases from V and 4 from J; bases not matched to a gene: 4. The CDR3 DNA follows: TGTGCCAGCAGCGTAGTGGTGACTAGCGGGGGGTACAATGAGCAGTTCTTC. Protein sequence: CASSVVVTSGGYNEQFF.